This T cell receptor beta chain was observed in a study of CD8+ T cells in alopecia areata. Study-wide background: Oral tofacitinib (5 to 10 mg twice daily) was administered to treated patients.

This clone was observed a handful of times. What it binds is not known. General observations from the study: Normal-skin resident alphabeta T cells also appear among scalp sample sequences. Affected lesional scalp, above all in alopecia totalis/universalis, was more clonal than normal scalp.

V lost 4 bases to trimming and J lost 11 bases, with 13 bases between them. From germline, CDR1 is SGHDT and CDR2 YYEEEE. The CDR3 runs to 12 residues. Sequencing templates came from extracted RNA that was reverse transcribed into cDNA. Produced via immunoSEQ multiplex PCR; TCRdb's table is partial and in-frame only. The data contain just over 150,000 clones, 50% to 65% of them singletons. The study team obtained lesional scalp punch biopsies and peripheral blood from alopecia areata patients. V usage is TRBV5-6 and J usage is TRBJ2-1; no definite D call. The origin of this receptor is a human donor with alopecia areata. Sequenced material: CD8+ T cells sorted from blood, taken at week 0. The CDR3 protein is CASSAGSGQQFF. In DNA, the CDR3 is TGTGCCAGCAGCGCTGGATCGGGCCAGCAGTTCTTC.